The next 31 T cell receptor beta chains were all read from a single sample in a study of T-cell reconstitution after alpha-beta-depleted transplantation in children. A TCRbeta library incorporating unique molecular identifiers was prepared. TCRdb re-called the PCR reads with MiXCR, one entry per CDR3 protein. The table lists fewer than 750,000 distinct CDR3 sequences, 20% to 25% of them singletons. The sequencing used PBMCs, mostly from graft donor cells, collected 360 days after TCRalphabeta/CD19-depleted stem cell transplant. The receptors derive from a boy in the first two years of life who had a stem cell transplant for acute myeloid leukemia, so the T cells may come from the graft donor.

This clonotype came up many times. The V gene is TRBV10-3, the J gene TRBJ2-7; D may be TRBD1 or TRBD2 (5 bases each). Germline V gives CDR1 ENHRY, CDR2 SYGVKD. V was cut by 3 bases and J by 3 bases, with 9 bases left in between. The CDR3 spans 13 residues. The CDR3 loop reads CAISETRGYEQYV. CDR3 nucleotide sequence: TGTGCCATCAGTGAAACGAGGGGCTACGAGCAGTACGTC.

The rearrangement uses TRBV20-1 and TRBJ1-1; D ambiguous. CDR1 and CDR2 (germline): DFQATT, SNEGSKA (reference sequence). CDR3 length equals 13 residues. With 4 bases removed from V and 1 base from J, the gap between germline ends came to 10 bases. The CDR3 loop reads CSANSHSNTEAFF. The CDR3 DNA reads as TGCAGTGCTAATTCTCACTCGAACACTGAAGCTTTCTTT.

The table lists this clonotype with a count of one. The chain couples TRBV7-2 to TRBJ2-1, with 13 bases identical to TRBD2. The CDR3 runs 21 residues. V lost 0 bases and J lost 4; bases outside the gene matches: 15. Germline CDR1 and CDR2: SGHTA and FQGNSA. As DNA, the CDR3 is TGTGCCAGCAGCTTAGCGCCGACTAGCGGGGGGTCGTTCTTTTCTTACAATGAGCAGTTCTTC. Its protein product is CASSLAPTSGGSFFSYNEQFF.

This chain joins TRBV11-2 and TRBJ2-7; D is possibly TRBD2 (7 bases). This CDR3 is built from 16 residues. Between the trimmed V and J ends, which lost 5 bases and 4 bases, there was a span of 21 bases. CDR1 SGHAT and CDR2 FQNNGV come from the germline V gene. The CDR3 coding sequence is TGTGCCAGCAGCCAGCTGGCCGGCGGGGGCGCTTACGAGCAGTACTTC. Its protein is CASSQLAGGGAYEQYF. The entire variable domain, with the rest obtained from reference TRBV11-2 and TRBJ2-7, is as follows: EAGVAQSPRYKIIEKRQSVAFWCNPISGHATLYWYQQILGQGPKLLIQFQNNGVVDDSQLPKDRFSAERLKGVDSTLKIQPAKLEDSAVYLCASSQLAGGGAYEQYFGPGTRLTVT.

The V call is TRBV28, the J call TRBJ2-6; TRBD1 or TRBD2 may be the D gene (5 bases each). The CDR3 sequence is 20 residues long. Trimming left V 7 bases short and J 0 bases short, with 25 bases between. CDR1 MDHEN and CDR2 SYDVKM come from the germline V gene. The DNA of the CDR3 is TGTGCCAGCAAGTCAGGGACGCCCACCTTGCTCTCCTCTGGGGCCAACGTCCTGACTTTC. Residues: CASKSGTPTLLSSGANVLTF.

The chain combines TRBV5-4 with TRBJ1-1; tentative D call: TRBD1 (6 bases). The CDR3 length is 13 residues. The germline V and J ends were trimmed by 4 bases and 6 bases, with 13 bases remaining between them. Germline V lookup: CDR1 SGHNT, CDR2 YYREEE (reference sequence). The CDR3: CASSTWTAPEAFF. DNA of the CDR3: TGTGCCAGCAGCACTTGGACAGCTCCTGAAGCTTTCTTT.

This clonotype was recorded many times. The genes are TRBV29-1 and TRBJ2-7; D uncertain. Between the trimmed V and J ends, which lost 3 bases and 3 bases, there was a span of 6 bases. Germline-derived CDR1 and CDR2 are SQVTM and ANQGSEA. This CDR3 has 11 amino acids. CDR3: CSVDGDYEQYF. The DNA for the CDR3 is TGCAGCGTTGATGGGGACTACGAGCAGTACTTC.

This chain links TRBV4-3 with TRBJ2-1, with a tentative D call TRBD2 (7 bases). The CDR3 covers 17 residues. The V gene's germline CDR1 is LGHNA and CDR2 YSLEER. V was pared by 0 bases and J by 8 bases, with 20 bases between. The CDR3 DNA reads as TGCGCCAGCAGCCAAGATTGGACTAGAGGGGGTATGGATGAGCAGTTCTTC. The encoded protein is CASSQDWTRGGMDEQFF.

This clonotype was detected ten times or more. This chain's CDR3 is CSAVPGHSYEQYV. The CDR3 bases are TGCAGTGCCGTTCCGGGACACTCCTACGAGCAGTACGTC. The gene calls are TRBV20-1 and TRBJ2-7; weak D call: TRBD1 (6 bases). The V gene's germline CDR1 is DFQATT and CDR2 SNEGSKA (reference sequence). The CDR3 runs 13 residues. Trimming took off 6 bases at V and 0 bases at J, with 12 bases between the two ends.

A remark on this clonotype: This may stem from a read error, because a much larger clone lies one nucleotide away. The chain couples TRBV12-3 or TRBV12-4 to TRBJ2-2; 12 bases are shared with TRBD2. The CDR3 is 18 residues long. Here the CDR3 reads CAISLRLAGASRTGELFF. As DNA, the CDR3 is TGTGCCATCAGTTTAAGACTAGCGGGGGCCTCGAGGACCGGGGAGCTGTTTTTT.

This clonotype was observed at least ten times. CDR3 residues: CASSVLAGDYTDTQYF. The CDR3 region has the DNA TGTGCCAGCAGTGTTCTAGCGGGGGACTACACAGATACGCAGTATTTT. The chain employs TRBV6-1 and TRBJ2-3; 10 nucleotides align to TRBD2. This CDR3 comprises 16 residues. The junction had 6 bases not matched to a gene; V was cut back by 4 bases and J by 2 bases. CDR1 is MNHNS and CDR2 is SASEGT in the germline V gene.

This clonotype appeared a single time. The rearrangement links TRBV6-2 or TRBV6-3 to TRBJ2-3; 10 bases fit TRBD2. The CDR3 has 15 residues. V gave up 2 bases and J gave up 6 bases; unmatched junction bases: 5. Germline-derived CDR1 and CDR2 are MNHEY and SVGEGT. CDR3 coding DNA: TGTGCCAGCAGTTACAAGCGGGGGGGCTCTGATACGCAGTATTTT. It translates to CASSYKRGGSDTQYF.

This clonotype turned up a few times. The rearrangement joins TRBV12-3 or TRBV12-4 to TRBJ1-1; no reliable D call. The CDR3 length is 11 residues. Trimming removed 3 bases at V and 9 bases at J, with 8 bases between. The CDR3 nucleotides are TGTGCCAGCAGTTTCTCGACCCAAGCTTTCTTT. Translation gives CASSFSTQAFF.

This clonotype appeared many times. The rearrangement joins TRBV12-3 or TRBV12-4 to TRBJ2-3; no clear D. The CDR3 runs to 14 residues. V lost 5 bases, J lost 4 bases, and 13 bases lay in between. CDR3 amino acids: CASSRDPSADTQYF. The DNA of the CDR3 is TGTGCCAGCAGTCGAGACCCAAGCGCAGATACGCAGTATTTT.

The chain recombines TRBV12-3 or TRBV12-4 with TRBJ2-2; 7 positions agree with TRBD2. Unmatched junction bases numbered 11, after V lost 8 bases and J lost 5 bases. The CDR3 has 15 residues. The CDR3 sequence is CASQSGGALTGELFF. As DNA, the CDR3 is TGTGCCAGCCAGTCGGGGGGTGCTTTAACCGGGGAGCTGTTTTTT.

The table lists this clonotype with a few counts. The rearrangement links TRBV28 to TRBJ1-1; D unresolved. Trimming took off 6 bases at V and 0 bases at J, with 8 bases between the two ends. CDR3 length: 13 residues. Germline V CDR1 and CDR2: MDHEN, SYDVKM. The CDR3 DNA is TGTGCCAGCAGAACGACGGTGAACACTGAAGCTTTCTTT. It yields the protein CASRTTVNTEAFF.

The chain carries TRBV5-5 and TRBJ2-7; D gene uncertain. Germline assignment: CDR1 SGHKS and CDR2 YYEKEE (reference sequence). The CDR3 has 13 amino acids. Deletions cut 0 bases from V and 9 bases from J, with 13 bases between. The CDR3, as DNA: TGTGCCAGCAGCTTGGATGGGTTTTTGGGGCAGTACGTC. It translates to CASSLDGFLGQYV.

The V and J genes are TRBV29-1 and TRBJ2-4, with a weak D call TRBD1 (6 bases). CDR1 is SQVTM, CDR2 ANQGSEA, per germline. The CDR3 consists of 14 residues. V was clipped by 7 bases and J by 4 bases, with 17 bases between them. The CDR3 nucleotides read TGCAGCGCTCGAAACCCGGGACAAAAAAACATTCAGTACTTC. Translated, it gives CSARNPGQKNIQYF.

This clonotype was recorded a few times. V usage is TRBV12-3 or TRBV12-4 and J usage is TRBJ1-2; 7 nucleotides line up with TRBD1. Trimming removed 6 bases from V and 2 bases from J; junction bases left unmatched: 9. The CDR3 totals 15 residues. CDR3 region: CASSSRPQGNYGYTF. CDR3 bases: TGTGCCAGCAGCTCCCGACCACAGGGGAACTATGGCTACACCTTC.

This clonotype was seen a few times. The chain carries TRBV12-3 or TRBV12-4 and TRBJ1-2; the D gene is possibly TRBD1 (6 bases). Trimming shortened V by 4 bases and J by 4 bases, and 16 bases separated the two germline ends. This CDR3 spans 15 amino acids. This CDR3 is CASSWGGQILYGYTF. The CDR3, as DNA: TGTGCCAGCAGTTGGGGCGGACAGATCCTCTATGGCTACACCTTC.

This clonotype was found a few times. This chain joins TRBV5-6 and TRBJ2-7, with a possible D match to TRBD1 (6 bases). CDR3 length equals 13 residues. CDR1 and CDR2 (germline): SGHDT, YYEEEE. V was shortened by 0 bases and J by 3 bases, with 7 bases between the two germline ends. CDR3 sequence: CASSLGGHYEQYV. The DNA for the CDR3 is TGTGCCAGCAGCTTGGGGGGGCACTACGAGCAGTACGTC.

The chain couples TRBV15 to TRBJ1-1, with TRBD1 as a possible D gene (5 bases). The germline gives CDR1 LNHNV, CDR2 YYDKDF (reference sequence). The CDR3 totals 14 residues. The V end lost 5 bases, the J end lost 4 bases, and 14 bases lay between the germline ends. CDR3 DNA: TGTGCCACCAGCGGACTAGGGGCACCCACTGAAGCTTTCTTT. Protein product: CATSGLGAPTEAFF.

This clonotype was seen many times. This sequence joins TRBV12-3 or TRBV12-4 and TRBJ2-3; D unresolved. V dropped 6 bases and J dropped 5 bases, with 12 bases sitting between them. CDR3 length: 13 residues. The CDR3 is CASSPPSGDTQYF. The CDR3 DNA sequence: TGTGCCAGCAGCCCCCCCTCGGGAGATACGCAGTATTTT.

Only a few counts were recorded for this clonotype. CDR3 sequence (DNA): TGTGCCAGCAGCCCAAAAAGCTGGCAGCCCCTCCTTATCGGGGAGCTGTTTTTT. Its protein is CASSPKSWQPLLIGELFF. The chain couples TRBV11-2 to TRBJ2-2; D unclear. The CDR3 sequence is 18 residues long. CDR1 SGHAT and CDR2 FQNNGV come from the germline V gene. V was shortened by 5 bases and J by 7 bases, with 26 bases between the two germline ends.

This clonotype was seen ten or more times. V gene TRBV20-1 combines with J gene TRBJ2-5, with D perhaps being TRBD1 or TRBD2 (5 bases each). V was cut by 3 bases and J by 1 base, with 21 bases left in between. Germline V lookup: CDR1 DFQATT, CDR2 SNEGSKA (reference sequence). The CDR3 sequence is 17 residues long. CDR3 sequence: CSASVLYGDVSQETQYF. CDR3 nucleotides: TGCAGTGCTAGTGTGTTGTACGGGGACGTCTCCCAAGAGACCCAGTACTTC.

This clonotype was picked up a small number of times. This rearrangement joins TRBV2 to TRBJ2-5; D may be TRBD1 (6 bases). CDR3 length: 13 residues. V was shortened by 6 bases and J by 5 bases, with 13 bases between the two germline ends. CDR1 SNHLY and CDR2 FYNNEI come from the germline V gene. CDR3 bases: TGTGCCAGCAGGGGGACAAGGAGGGAGACCCAGTACTTC. Amino acids: CASRGTRRETQYF.

The V call is TRBV20-1, the J call TRBJ1-1; D call uncertain. The CDR3 totals 16 residues. V lost 0 bases, J lost 5 bases, and 19 bases lay in between. The germline V gene has CDR1 DFQATT and CDR2 SNEGSKA (reference sequence). The CDR3 loop is CSARDPAAGSWTEAFF. In DNA, the CDR3 is TGCAGTGCTAGAGATCCTGCGGCAGGAAGTTGGACTGAAGCTTTCTTT.

At least ten counts were recorded for this clonotype. The chain employs TRBV20-1 and TRBJ2-1; TRBD2 is a possible D gene (6 bases). CDR1 is DFQATT and CDR2 is SNEGSKA in the germline V gene (reference sequence). Trimming took off 0 bases at V and 4 bases at J, with 13 bases between the two ends. This CDR3 is 15 amino acids long. The CDR3 coding sequence is TGCAGTGCTAGAGATAGACTTGGAGGGTACAATGAGCAGTTCTTC. Translating it yields CSARDRLGGYNEQFF.

This clonotype was seen once. The rearrangement joins TRBV18 to TRBJ2-1, with TRBD1 matching 7 bases. This CDR3 contains 16 residues. Germline CDR1 reads KGHSH; CDR2 reads LQKENI. V lost 6 bases and J lost 2; bases outside the gene matches: 10. The CDR3 DNA reads as TGTGCCAGCTCTTTGCAGGGGGTTTATGCCTACAATGAGCAGTTCTTC. It encodes CASSLQGVYAYNEQFF.

To note about this clonotype: This sequence may be a read error, since a much larger clone differs from it by one base. The chain recombines TRBV7-9 with TRBJ1-5; D remains ambiguous. In germline, CDR1 is SEHNR, CDR2 FQNEAQ (reference sequence). The CDR3 loop spans 14 amino acids. CDR3 in DNA: TGTTCCAGCAGCTCGCCCAGCCCTTATCAGCCCCAGCATTTT. Translating gives CSSSSPSPYQPQHF.

The chain combines TRBV27 with TRBJ2-1; a weak D match, TRBD2 (5 bases). From germline, CDR1 is MNHEY and CDR2 SMNVEV (reference sequence). This CDR3 spans 17 amino acids. The V and J ends lost 6 bases and 0 bases respectively, with 18 bases between them. CDR3 sequence reads: CASSPGIPTSSYNEQFF. CDR3 nucleotides: TGTGCCAGCAGCCCCGGGATCCCGACGAGCTCCTACAATGAGCAGTTCTTC.